The 27 T cell receptor beta chains given below trace back to one sample, sequenced in a study of cytomegalovirus exposure and HLA in healthy donors (dated 2017 in TCRdb). Library generation was performed with the immunoSEQ multiplex PCR assay. TCRdb provides this immuneACCESS table in a form limited to in-frame rearrangements. Some clones are lacking; in checked studies, under half of them reflect an unresolved V gene, and why the rest are absent is not known. The sample table records under 150,000 clones; more than 75% of these occur just once. The top ten hold 8.7% of the sample. Input material: PBMCs. Source of these receptors: a young man in good health and CMV-seropositive.

The chain links TRBV6-1 to TRBJ2-7, with D perhaps matching TRBD1 (5 bases). CDR1 MNHNS and CDR2 SASEGT come from the germline V gene. V shed 5 bases and J shed 0 bases, with 14 bases lying between them. The CDR3 totals 15 residues. CDR3 coding DNA: TGTGCCAGCAGTATAACTACAGGAGTCTCCTACGAGCAGTACTTC. Translated, it gives CASSITTGVSYEQYF.

This chain connects TRBV11-2 to TRBJ2-3; 11 positions agree with TRBD2. This CDR3 spans 17 amino acids. With V trimmed by 3 bases and J by 4 bases, 9 bases remained unmatched. Germline CDR1 is SGHAT and CDR2 is FQNNGV. CDR3 protein: CASSFAGSSGRADTQYF. In nucleotides, the CDR3 is TGTGCCAGCAGCTTCGCCGGAAGTAGCGGGAGGGCAGATACGCAGTATTTT.

The V gene is TRBV30, the J gene TRBJ2-5; 8 bases fit TRBD1. CDR3 length: 13 amino acids. V shed 4 bases and J 6 bases; nucleotides not matched to a gene: 7. The germline gives CDR1 GTSNPN, CDR2 SVGIG (reference sequence). DNA for the CDR3: TGTGCCTGGACAGGGGGCGGCGGACAGACCCAGTACTTC. Translating gives CAWTGGGGQTQYF.

This chain links TRBV30 with TRBJ1-1; D is undetermined. The CDR3 has 12 amino acids. From germline, CDR1 is GTSNPN and CDR2 SVGIG (reference sequence). V gave up 1 base and J gave up 5 bases, with 8 bases separating them. CDR3 bases: TGTGCCTGGAGTGGCTGGGAGACTGAAGCTTTCTTT. Translation gives CAWSGWETEAFF.

V usage is TRBV7-8 and J usage is TRBJ2-7; 9 bases are a match to TRBD2. Germline CDR1 and CDR2: SGHVS and FQNEAQ. After removal of 5 bases from V and 5 bases from J, the junction contained 7 bases not matched to a gene. The CDR3 is 14 amino acids. This CDR3 is CASSPWTSENEQYF. The DNA for the CDR3 is TGTGCCAGCAGCCCCTGGACTAGCGAGAACGAGCAGTACTTC.

V is TRBV5-4 and J is TRBJ1-2, with D tentatively TRBD1 (5 bases). There are 13 residues in the CDR3. CDR1 is SGHNT, CDR2 YYREEE, per germline (reference sequence). V was shortened by 2 bases and J by 6 bases, with 11 bases between the two germline ends. The CDR3 protein is CASSLQDFHGYTF. As DNA, the CDR3 is TGTGCCAGCAGCTTACAGGATTTCCATGGCTACACCTTC.

This clone was counted once. This chain connects TRBV5-1 to TRBJ2-2, with 10 nucleotides matching TRBD2. Per the germline V gene, CDR1 is SGHRS and CDR2 is YFSETQ. The V segment lost 1 base and the J segment 7 bases; nucleotides outside the gene matches: 13. CDR3 length equals 18 residues. CDR3 sequence reads: CASSLTSSGRLGGGELFF. In DNA form, the CDR3 reads TGCGCCAGCAGCTTGACCTCTAGCGGGAGATTGGGTGGCGGGGAGCTGTTTTTT.

The chain carries TRBV14 and TRBJ2-3; perhaps TRBD1 as D (5 bases). The V end lost 0 bases, the J end lost 4 bases, and 14 bases lay between the germline ends. There are 16 residues in the CDR3. Germline V gene lookup returns CDR1 SGHDN and CDR2 FVKESK. The CDR3 loop reads CASSQEGLRRADTQYF. The CDR3 DNA reads TGTGCCAGCAGCCAAGAGGGGCTAAGAAGGGCAGATACGCAGTATTTT.

This sequence joins TRBV7-2 and TRBJ2-7, with a tentative D call TRBD2 (5 bases). The CDR3 runs to 15 residues. Germline CDR1 SGHTA, CDR2 FQGNSA. Between the trimmed V and J ends, which lost 5 bases and 2 bases, there was a span of 16 bases. The CDR3 DNA reads TGTGCCAGCAGCGGCCGGGGATGGCTTGCCTACGAGCAGTACTTC. Encoded protein: CASSGRGWLAYEQYF.

The chain recombines TRBV25-1 with TRBJ2-5; 8 nucleotides line up with TRBD2. The germline gives CDR1 MGHDK, CDR2 SYGVNS. This CDR3 region has 16 residues. The trim removed 2 bases at V and 5 bases at J, leaving 10 bases unmatched. CDR3 sequence: CASSEGPGGGAETQYF. The CDR3 DNA follows: TGTGCCAGCAGTGAAGGCCCGGGAGGGGGGGCGGAGACCCAGTACTTC.

The J gene is TRBJ2-3, the V gene TRBV10-2; D is uncertain. The CDR3 runs 13 residues. Germline assignment: CDR1 WSHSY and CDR2 SAAADI. V was pared by 5 bases and J by 2 bases, with 8 bases between. The CDR3 is CASSLVLTDTQYF. CDR3 nucleotide sequence: TGCGCCAGCAGTCTAGTCCTCACAGATACGCAGTATTTT.

The chain links TRBV6-5 to TRBJ1-4; unclear D gene. Per the germline V gene, CDR1 is MNHEY and CDR2 is SVGAGI. The V end was cut by 2 bases, the J end by 13 bases, with 14 bases between. CDR3 length: 13 amino acids. In nucleotides, the CDR3 is TGTGCCAGCAGTTACACTAGTGGAGGAGGACTGTTTTTT. This gives the protein CASSYTSGGGLFF.

The chain joins TRBV28 to TRBJ1-2; D gene ambiguous. V lost 5 bases to trimming and J lost 10 bases, with 23 bases between them. From germline, CDR1 is MDHEN and CDR2 SYDVKM. This CDR3 is 15 amino acids long. CDR3 DNA: TGTGCCAGCAGTACGCCCTCCCAGGTATATGTTGTCTACACCTTC. Amino acid sequence: CASSTPSQVYVVYTF.

The genes are TRBV9 and TRBJ2-7, with 8 bases that match TRBD2. The CDR3 consists of 15 residues. V was clipped by 2 bases and J by 5 bases; unmatched bases: 9. Looked up from germline, CDR1 is SGDLS and CDR2 is YYNGEE. The CDR3 nucleotides are TGTGCCAGCAGCGTCAAGGGACTAGTAGGAAACGAGCAGTACTTC. It codes for CASSVKGLVGNEQYF. The entire variable domain, with the rest obtained from reference TRBV9 and TRBJ2-7, is as follows: DSGVTQTPKHLITATGQRVTLRCSPRSGDLSVYWYQQSLDQGLQFLIQYYNGEERAKGNILERFSAQQFPDLHSELNLSSLELGDSALYFCASSVKGLVGNEQYFGPGTRLTVT.

The chain employs TRBV5-1 and TRBJ1-4, with D unclear. Germline V lookup: CDR1 SGHRS, CDR2 YFSETQ. V was trimmed by 2 bases and J by 9 bases, leaving 14 bases between them. CDR3 length equals 14 residues. CDR3: CASSFGGFQKKLFF. In DNA form, the CDR3 reads TGCGCCAGCAGCTTCGGAGGGTTTCAAAAAAAACTGTTTTTT.

The genes are TRBV7-9 and TRBJ2-7; tentatively, D is TRBD1 (5 bases). The CDR3 extends over 13 amino acids. The V end lost 5 bases, the J end lost 2 bases, and 10 bases lay between the germline ends. The germline CDR1 and CDR2 sequences are SEHNR and FQNEAQ (reference sequence). The CDR3 region has the DNA TGTGCCAGCAGCCTCACAGGAGCCTACGAGCAGTACTTC. Its translation: CASSLTGAYEQYF. Combining the CDR3 with reference TRBV7-9 and TRBJ2-7 gives the whole variable domain DTGVSQNPRHKITKRGQNVTFRCDPISEHNRLYWYRQTLGQGPEFLTYFQNEAQLEKSRLLSDRFSAERPKGSFSTLEIQRTEQGDSAMYLCASSLTGAYEQYFGPGTRLTVT.

The rearrangement links TRBV5-8 to TRBJ2-7; D not certain. Deletions cut 4 bases from V and 6 bases from J, with 8 bases between. Looked up from germline, CDR1 is SGHTS and CDR2 is YDEGEE. This CDR3 spans 11 amino acids. The DNA of the CDR3 is TGTGCCAGCAGCCCCCCAGGCGAGCAGTACTTC. Translating gives CASSPPGEQYF.

The chain uses TRBV6-1 and TRBJ1-5; D is perhaps TRBD1 (5 bases). V lost 4 bases to trimming and J lost 6 bases, with 13 bases between them. The CDR3 length is 14 residues. Germline lookup yields CDR1 MNHNS and CDR2 SASEGT. CDR3 nucleotide sequence: TGTGCCAGCAGTGTCCGGGGGACCAGTCAGCCCCAGCATTTT. It codes for CASSVRGTSQPQHF.

The CDR3 is CAMGGSDHYEQYF. DNA of the CDR3: TGTGCCATGGGCGGGAGCGATCACTACGAGCAGTACTTC. The gene calls are TRBV5-4 and TRBJ2-7, with 7 positions matching TRBD2. The V segment lost 9 bases and the J segment 3 bases; nucleotides outside the gene matches: 9. The CDR3 is 13 residues long. Germline CDR1 reads SGHNT; CDR2 reads YYREEE (reference sequence). Looking up the rest from reference TRBV5-4 and TRBJ2-7 gives the full variable domain: ETGVTQSPTHLIKTRGQQVTLRCSSQSGHNTVSWYQQALGQGPQFIFQYYREEENGRGNFPPRFSGLQFPNYSSELNVNALELDDSALYLCAMGGSDHYEQYFGPGTRLTVT.

The J gene is TRBJ2-1, the V gene TRBV25-1; a weak D match, TRBD2 (6 bases). CDR1 is MGHDK, CDR2 SYGVNS, per germline. This CDR3 is 11 amino acids long. The ends were cut back, 2 bases at V and 12 bases at J, with 8 bases in the middle. The CDR3 region has the DNA TGTGCCAGCAGTGAACGGGACTTGCAGTTCTTC. Its translation: CASSERDLQFF.

This sequence joins TRBV7-9 and TRBJ1-2, with 7 bases matching TRBD1. This CDR3 spans 14 amino acids. CDR1 and CDR2 from the germline V gene are SEHNR and FQNEAQ (reference sequence). V shed 5 bases, J shed 7 bases, and the junction held 10 bases outside the gene matches. The CDR3 protein is CASSPPGGGGGYTF. In DNA form, the CDR3 reads TGTGCCAGCAGCCCCCCAGGGGGAGGAGGTGGCTACACCTTC. The full variable domain, rest sourced from reference TRBV7-9 and TRBJ1-2, is DTGVSQNPRHKITKRGQNVTFRCDPISEHNRLYWYRQTLGQGPEFLTYFQNEAQLEKSRLLSDRFSAERPKGSFSTLEIQRTEQGDSAMYLCASSPPGGGGGYTFGSGTRLTVV.

The chain couples TRBV5-1 to TRBJ2-7, with 9 bases aligning to TRBD1. Germline CDR1 reads SGHRS; CDR2 reads YFSETQ. V was pared by 0 bases and J by 2 bases, with 0 bases of the junction left unmatched. The CDR3 has 14 amino acids. The CDR3 spells CASSLGTGAYEQYF. CDR3 coding DNA: TGCGCCAGCAGCTTGGGGACAGGGGCCTACGAGCAGTACTTC.

This chain uses TRBV6-5 with TRBJ1-3; weak D call: TRBD1 (5 bases). V was trimmed by 0 bases and J by 4 bases, leaving 10 bases between them. The CDR3 has 15 amino acids. Germline V gene lookup returns CDR1 MNHEY and CDR2 SVGAGI. The CDR3: CASSYSGQGGNTIYF. The DNA for the CDR3 is TGTGCCAGCAGTTACTCAGGCCAGGGAGGAAACACCATATATTTT.

The chain recombines TRBV14 with TRBJ1-2, with TRBD1 matching 8 bases. Germline values: CDR1 SGHDN, CDR2 FVKESK. With V trimmed by 4 bases and J by 4 bases, 17 bases remained unmatched. The CDR3 has 18 amino acids. CDR3 bases: TGTGCCAGCAGCCTTGGCCCTTTCGGCCTGACAGGGGTCTATGGCTACACCTTC. Protein product: CASSLGPFGLTGVYGYTF.

The chain is built from TRBV18 and TRBJ1-6, with 8 bases fitting TRBD1. This CDR3 has 14 residues. The V and J ends lost 3 bases and 14 bases, in that order; junction bases with no gene match: 9. CDR1 and CDR2 from the germline V gene are KGHSH and LQKENI. The DNA for the CDR3 is TGTGCCAGCTCACCGACAGGGGCCGAAGGGGCCCTCCACTTT. This sequence encodes CASSPTGAEGALHF.

The rearrangement joins TRBV2 to TRBJ2-3; 8 nucleotides line up with TRBD2. V trimming: 6 bases; J trimming: 2 bases; junction bases outside the gene matches: 13. Germline assignment: CDR1 SNHLY and CDR2 FYNNEI. The CDR3 extends over 17 amino acids. CDR3 sequence reads: CASSSSGATSFTDTQYF. For the CDR3, the DNA is TGTGCCAGCAGCAGTAGCGGGGCAACTTCCTTCACAGATACGCAGTATTTT.

V is TRBV4-1 and J is TRBJ1-5, with D possibly matching TRBD1 (6 bases). With 4 bases removed from V and 2 bases from J, the gap between germline ends came to 24 bases. The germline V gene encodes CDR1 MGHRA and CDR2 YSYEKL. The CDR3 is 19 residues long. The CDR3 loop is CASSPKPPGATVGNQPQHF. CDR3 coding DNA: TGCGCCAGCAGCCCCAAGCCCCCAGGGGCGACCGTAGGCAATCAGCCCCAGCATTTT.